The entry below describes one TCR beta chain. Antigen: not known. This CDR3 region has 14 residues. The V end lost 2 bases, the J end lost 4 bases, and 8 bases lay between the germline ends. Germline CDR1 reads MNHNY; CDR2 reads SVGAGI (reference sequence). These data come from a study of OX40 agonist ivuxolimab in advanced cancers. In the study overall: Ivuxolimab is a fully human IgG2 antibody that activates OX40 (CD134). Notes on the study in general: Part of the nonresponder group also had normalized T-cell clonal expansion that was low. Undetermined was the antigen specificity of the expanded peripheral T cells.

The assay was immunoSEQ multiplex PCR, and TCRdb's table has in-frame clones only and misses some. Among more than 25,000 clones listed, about 82% were seen once. The chain has TRBV6-6 and TRBJ1-4, with D perhaps matching TRBD1 (5 bases). The source of this sequence is an adult with an advanced solid tumor such as melanoma, head and neck, liver or kidney cancer. Source: CD4+ or CD8+ T cells sorted from blood, taken in a trial of the OX40 agonist ivuxolimab. CDR3 amino acids: CASSYRGLNEKLFF. For the CDR3, the DNA is TGTGCCAGCAGTTACCGGGGACTTAATGAAAAACTGTTTTTT.